A selection of T cell receptor beta chains follows, all from one sample in a study of OX40 agonist ivuxolimab in advanced cancers. Sequencing was performed with immunoSEQ multiplex PCR; in TCRdb, only in-frame clones are kept and a portion is missing. The top ten hold around 35% of the sample, which has just under 35,000 clones, around 93% seen once. The material sequenced was CD4+ or CD8+ T cells sorted from blood, taken in a trial of the OX40 agonist ivuxolimab. These receptor sequences come from an adult with an advanced solid tumor such as melanoma, head and neck, liver or kidney cancer. Both conserved end residues are part of each CDR3. The D gene is left open where the match is weak.

D | J | V | CDR3
NA | TRBJ2-2 | TRBV9 | CASGWSGPPGELFF
NA | TRBJ1-4 | TRBV19 | CASSRYLGRYTTNEKLFF
TRBD2 | TRBJ2-6 | TRBV19 | CASSTLTRGSSGANVLTF
TRBD1 | TRBJ1-1 | TRBV7-2 | CASNHPRTGDIRNTEAFF
NA | TRBJ2-2 | TRBV9 | CASSPRGSGNTGELFF
NA | TRBJ1-1 | TRBV12-5 | CASGSAGTEAFF
TRBD1 | TRBJ1-2 | TRBV18 | CASSAGTGGVNYGYTF
NA | TRBJ2-1 | TRBV27 | CASTLGGYPYNEQFF
TRBD1 | TRBJ2-7 | TRBV27 | CASSHGQGAAYEQYF
NA | TRBJ2-3 | TRBV6-1 | CASVLTDTQYF
NA | TRBJ2-1 | TRBV7-2 | CASSTHRDPTINEQFF
NA | TRBJ2-7 | TRBV30 | CAWGDTTNYEQYF
TRBD1 | TRBJ2-7 | TRBV27 | CASSRSPPGQGANEQYF
TRBD1 | TRBJ2-3 | TRBV14 | CASSQGDRPDTQYF
NA | TRBJ2-7 | TRBV4-3 | CASSQDRGNRYEQYF
NA | TRBJ1-1 | TRBV5-1 | CASSGGITNTEAFF
TRBD2 | TRBJ2-5 | TRBV11-3 | CASSLGGTSGSWETQYF
TRBD1 | TRBJ2-5 | TRBV7-9 | CASSRRTGDETQYF
NA | TRBJ2-7 | TRBV28 | CASGRDTFFEQYF